This note documents a single TCR beta chain sequence. The clone's antigen remains unknown. One base away there is no much larger clone; base qualities are not given. Library preparation employed the immunoSEQ multiplex PCR assay. A mixture of 60 forward primers for TCR Vbeta segments and 13 reverse primers for TCR Jbeta segments was used in the multiplex PCR. Amplification of the CDR3 region of rearranged TCR beta genes was performed with a multiplex PCR assay on genomic DNA. On the Illumina HiSeq System, the amplified TCR beta libraries were sequenced as 87-base-pair reads. For the original study's pipeline: A later analysis counted 75 million to 100 million unique TCR beta chains across the approximately 700 repertoires, and around 9.9 million of these chains were shared by at least two donors. A nearest-neighbor algorithm error-corrected the raw reads and collapsed the reads into unique sequences, merging closely related sequences to remove PCR and sequencing errors. To assign V, D and J gene segments, CDR3 sequences were aligned to IMGT reference sequences. Each retained sequence needed at least a six-nucleotide match to both a V gene segment and a J gene segment. Rearrangements were called productive when the CDR3 lacked stop codons and stayed in frame with V and J; all others were non-productive. Following IMGT convention, CDR3 was defined as the stretch from the second conserved V-encoded cysteine to the conserved J-encoded phenylalanine. The earlier analysis of around 640 of the donors excluded sequences that lacked an unambiguous match to a single V gene segment. An earlier analysis of a few hundred of the donors called V segments functional above 56.7% productive rearrangements and segregating when the between-donor standard deviation exceeded 5%. A statistical classification framework was developed to diagnose cytomegalovirus status using the catalog of TCR beta chain sequences. In a later analysis, V and J genes were assigned by comparing TCR nucleotide sequences against IMGT/GENE-DB human TR gene sequences. A later analysis assigned CDR3 sequences and most-parsimonious VDJ recombination scenarios with the TCRdist pipeline. A later analysis defined each TCR beta chain by its CDR3 amino acid sequence plus V-gene family, and excluded reads lacking a unique V-gene family. As a way to deal with suspected cross-contamination and a sequencing artifact, a later analysis dropped approximately 570 nucleotide sequences that were highly shared and had low generation probability. For each public chain, a later analysis derived a clonal expansion index from normalized ranks of inferred template counts within each repertoire. A later analysis computed generation probabilities with a VDJ recombination model fitted to out-of-frame rearrangements, and checked the results against IGoR. A later analysis scored TCR-TCR, TCR-HLA and TCR-CMV co-occurrence with hypergeometric tests, applying a repertoire-size bias correction to TCR pairs. A later analysis estimated false discovery rates by permuting HLA or CMV assignments 20 times. In a later analysis, co-occurring TCRs were grouped with DBSCAN, and TCRdist sequence similarity was added when clustering was performed within HLA-allele-positive subsets. Repertoires with fewer than 30,000 or more than 120,000 public chains, plus five repertoires with anomalous nucleotide sharing, were excluded from co-occurrence clustering. The clones in this table, taken by TCRdb from immuneACCESS, are in-frame only. Not every clone is retained; where verified, under half of the shortfall comes from an unresolved V gene, and the cause of the rest is unknown. That table supplies the V and J calls and clone size; D and trimming were determined from the DNA. The sample table shows around 170,000 clones, and about 84% are seen once. Less than 4.5% of the sample is held by the ten biggest clonotypes.

The data belong to a study of cytomegalovirus exposure and HLA in healthy donors (TCRdb year 2017). Some background on the complete study: An earlier analysis of 587 of the donors reported approximately 290 Gb of sequence data and roughly 100 million unique TCR beta sequences from roughly 200 million T cells. In the later analysis, no new phenotypic data were used to find candidate immune exposures; instead, reliance was placed on TCR beta sequences and their occurrence across donors. HLA typing covered class I and class II loci at four-digit resolution. An earlier analysis of a few hundred of the donors applied high-throughput TCR beta sequencing to assess whether each TCR beta V gene segment acted as functional or pseudogenic. Roughly 5 DR-DQ haplotypes were handled as single units for association and clustering because linkage in the cohort was strong. High-throughput TCR immunosequencing, statistical association of individual TCRs with disease status, and machine learning were combined to predict cytomegalovirus infection status. Using immunosequencing, the study profiled T cell repertoires from 500 to 800 subjects and related those repertoires to cytomegalovirus serostatus. The number of donors typed differed by locus, with 629-630 for A, B, C, DRB1 and DQB1, roughly 520 for DQA1, approximately 580 for DPA1, and some 450 for DPB1. The study aimed to test whether signatures of past pathogen exposure could be identified by cataloging public T cell receptors. Genome-wide SNP genotypes for about 60% of the roughly 700 donors were used in a later genetic analysis, which treated that subset as a discovery cohort. Every repertoire in the discovery cohort had been generated on one and the same sequencing platform. Among about 390 genotyped donors of the cohort, an average of 235,054 unique TCR beta nucleotide sequences were sequenced per donor, roughly a sixth of them non-productive. In addition to the first cohort of 666 subjects, a separate validation cohort of 120 different subjects was used. Of the 350 to 450 genotyped donors, about 80% fell in the genetic ancestry cluster associated with self-reported Caucasian donors. Donor age, sex, ethnicity and CMV serostatus were compiled together with the repertoire data. In a later analysis, previously published TCR beta repertoires from 666 donors were re-analyzed and high-resolution HLA genotyping was added so that TCR occurrence patterns could be studied. Approximately 330 gigabases of sequencing data and roughly 81 million unique TCR sequences made up an early release that covered 640 HLA-typed donors. Broad study findings and their caveats: In a later analysis, several top co-occurrence clusters were reported to appear linked to parvovirus B19, influenza, CMV and Epstein-Barr virus. Some IMGT-functional V segments, including TRBV6-2 and TRBV6-3, could not be distinguished by the 87-base-pair reads and were therefore excluded. Strong co-occurrence of HLA alleles, especially DR and DQ, made assigning TCR associations to individual alleles difficult. Compared with equally common non-associated chains, HLA-associated TCR beta chains in a later analysis were more clonally expanded and had lower generation probabilities. In a later analysis, the rate of TCR association differed among HLA loci, with DRB1 alleles having the most associated TCRs and HLA-C alleles having the fewest. CMV serostatus was the only immune exposure information available for the cohort. Correlated functional status among segregating V segments might be attributable to linkage disequilibrium, but an unknown experimental factor could not be ruled out. The earlier analysis of 587 of the donors excluded some 16 rarely observed V segments, including chromosome 9 orphons, because counts were too low. Most TCR sequences were observed very rarely across donors, whereas some public TCRs were present in many individuals. Sequencing depth was assumed to be roughly uniform across donors in the presence/absence analyses, though that assumption may not hold. The classifier was reported to diagnose cytomegalovirus status with high specificity and sensitivity in both the original and validation cohorts. At a false discovery rate of 0.05, a later analysis linked 15,000 to 20,000 TCR beta sequences to specific HLA alleles. In this cohort, only TCR beta chains were sequenced, and detectable features were limited by the absence of alpha or paired-chain data. HLA typing was unavailable for some donors at each locus, so association tests used only the typed subset. A total of 150 to 200 TCR beta chains were listed by the study as associated with cytomegalovirus. An earlier analysis of roughly 570 of the donors showed that most TCR beta V segments appeared in productive rearrangements either about 87% or about 30% of the time, which broadly matched IMGT annotations. Most CMV-associated TCR beta chains appeared to be HLA-restricted in a later analysis, and the HLA associations seemed to be driven largely by CMV exposure. In vitro tests confirmed that a few of the cytomegalovirus-associated TCR beta chains recognize cytomegalovirus antigens. A later genetic analysis associated a missense DCLRE1C variant with V-gene and J-gene trimming of TCR beta chains, and an independent cohort replicated the association. A further reported finding was that TCR beta sequences accurately predicted the HLA-A and HLA-B alleles for most subjects in the first cohort. A cluster of highly shared sequence variants was judged likely to be a technical artifact of the sequencing pipeline. The authors suggested that the approach could potentially be generalized to other disease states and immunological phenotypes. A later genetic analysis reported fewer N-insertions in productive TCRs among donors in an Asian-associated ancestry cluster than the roughly 720-donor mean.

Germline trimming: 3 bases from V, 6 bases from J; junction bases outside gene matches: 8. The CDR3 runs 15 amino acids, cysteine and phenylalanine included. The sequence is cut down to CDR3 DNA, 45 bases in frame from base 1. From the germline V gene, CDR1 is MGHRA and CDR2 is YSYEKL. The cohort consisted of 600 or so healthy bone marrow donors. Cohort members were all nominally healthy when sampled, although unrecorded immune exposures were likely present. The donor was CMV seronegative and was included in the group of a few hundred seronegative cohort members. Each donor provided a peripheral blood sample, and peripheral blood mononuclear cells were used for TCR beta sequencing. Genomic DNA extraction from the blood cell samples was performed with the Qiagen DNeasy Blood Extraction Kit.

Material: PBMCs. This chain joins TRBV4-1 to TRBJ2-7, and TRBD1 matches 10 of the central bases. The TCR sequence derives from a man over 45 in good health and CMV-seronegative. Read as DNA, the sequence is TGCGCCAGCAGCCAGGATACCGGGACAGGGGTCGAGCAGTACTTC. It translates to CASSQDTGTGVEQYF.